Following are 6 T cell receptor beta chains from one sample sequenced in a study of beta chain features in type 1 diabetes. Expressed TCRB transcripts were sequenced because the isolated RNA had all been reverse transcribed beforehand. Sequenced by immunoSEQ multiplex PCR; TCRdb stores in-frame clones only, minus some. The table shows around 240,000 clones, with under 70% occurring only once. The sequenced sample consisted of naive CD4+ T cells from blood. These receptors were obtained from a man aged 25-40 years in good health.

The chain recombines TRBV4-1 with TRBJ1-1; possibly TRBD1 for D (6 bases). Looked up from germline, CDR1 is MGHRA and CDR2 is YSYEKL. V lost 0 bases and J lost 8, with 13 bases in between. The CDR3 sequence is 14 residues long. The CDR3 sequence: CASSQDRTDQEAFF. In DNA, the CDR3 is TGCGCCAGCAGCCAAGATCGGACAGATCAAGAAGCTTTCTTT.

The gene calls are TRBV10-3 and TRBJ2-3; possibly TRBD1 or TRBD2 for D (5 bases each). Germline CDR1 reads ENHRY; CDR2 reads SYGVKD. This CDR3 has 14 residues. V was shortened by 4 bases and J by 4 bases, with 12 bases between the two germline ends. CDR3 sequence: CAISAGRGPDTQYF. The CDR3 nucleotides read TGTGCCATCAGTGCGGGGCGAGGACCAGATACGCAGTATTTT.

The chain combines TRBV29-1 with TRBJ2-7; TRBD1 is a possible D gene (6 bases). V lost 7 bases and J lost 2, with 12 bases in between. The CDR3 is 12 amino acids. Germline loops: CDR1 SQVTM, CDR2 ANQGSEA. Here the CDR3 reads CSAVQGPYEQYF. The CDR3 DNA sequence: TGCAGCGCCGTACAGGGACCCTACGAGCAGTACTTC.

This clone was seen only a few times. The rearrangement links TRBV9 to TRBJ2-1, with 7 bases matching TRBD2. This CDR3 comprises 15 residues. The ends lost 4 bases at V and 4 bases at J; junction bases unmatched: 8. CDR1 and CDR2 from the germline V gene are SGDLS and YYNGEE. The DNA for the CDR3 is TGTGCCAGCAGCCCGAGGGAGGGCGGATACAATGAGCAGTTCTTC. Translated: CASSPREGGYNEQFF. Looking up the rest from reference TRBV9 and TRBJ2-1 gives the full variable domain: DSGVTQTPKHLITATGQRVTLRCSPRSGDLSVYWYQQSLDQGLQFLIQYYNGEERAKGNILERFSAQQFPDLHSELNLSSLELGDSALYFCASSPREGGYNEQFFGPGTRLTVL.

This chain connects TRBV19 to TRBJ2-3; no clear D. CDR1 is LNHDA and CDR2 is SQIVND in the germline V gene (reference sequence). V lost 9 bases to trimming and J lost 0 bases, with 4 bases between them. The CDR3 covers 11 residues. The CDR3 is CASLSTDTQYF. In nucleotides, the CDR3 is TGTGCCAGCCTTAGCACAGATACGCAGTATTTT.

The rearrangement joins TRBV7-2 to TRBJ2-7, with D perhaps given as TRBD1 or TRBD2 (5 bases each). The CDR3 loop spans 15 amino acids. V lost 1 base to trimming and J lost 0 bases, with 10 bases between them. Germline V gives CDR1 SGHTA, CDR2 FQGNSA. For the CDR3, the DNA is TGTGCCAGCAGCTTAGGGGGACCTAGCTCCTACGAGCAGTACTTC. Its protein is CASSLGGPSSYEQYF.